Sequencing of this T cell receptor (beta chain) was carried out in a study of CD8+ T cells in alopecia areata (dated by TCRdb to between 2018 and 2020). General notes on the study: Treated patients were enrolled in an open-label pilot trial of oral tofacitinib, 5 to 10 mg twice daily, for moderate-to-severe alopecia areata. RNA was obtained with the PAXgene miRNA kit for fixed scalp, the miRNeasy kit for PBMCs, and the RNeasy kit for mouse skin. Biopsies were taken from tofacitinib-treated patients at baseline and again at 4 and 24 weeks into treatment, and several of those patients also had a later scalp biopsy. To study T cell clonal expansion in alopecia areata, the researchers applied high-throughput TCRbeta sequencing to both the C3H/HeJ mouse model and human patients. Scalp clonality was compared across normal scalp (n=4), patchy alopecia areata scalp (n=8), and alopecia totalis/universalis scalp (n=8). immunoSEQ multiplex PCR using 35 Vbeta forward primers and 13 Jbeta reverse primers was used to amplify TCRbeta CDR3 regions. Patients received tofacitinib for 6 to 18 months and were then followed off drug for 6 months to check for delayed response and recurrence. In humans, TCRbeta sequencing was performed on scalp tissue and on sorted CD4+ and CD8+ peripheral blood T cells from healthy controls and from patients with patchy or totalis/universalis alopecia areata. Broader findings and caveats from the paper: Compared with normal scalp, lesional scalp had higher clonality and more expanded CD8+ clones, particularly in alopecia totalis/universalis, a pattern that suggests antigenic drive. Scalp TCR repertoire analysis is complicated because resident alphabeta T cells in normal human skin are also sequenced, whereas mouse skin is dominated by gammadelta T cells. Compared with mice, TCR sequences shared between patients were less clear, possibly partly because of HLA diversity across the patient population.

As to this clone: There is no known antigen for this receptor. The record has no base qualities; no much larger clone is one base away.

According to the study, the label for this sample's time point signals: baseline before oral tofacitinib. Lesional scalp punch biopsies and peripheral blood were obtained from alopecia areata patients. After PBMCs were isolated by density centrifugation and stained for CD3, CD4 and CD8, a FACSAria was used to sort CD4+ and CD8+ T cells. The library was prepared using the immunoSEQ multiplex PCR assay. RNA was extracted from all samples and reverse transcribed into cDNA, which served as template for TCR sequencing. SuperScript III was used to make first-strand cDNA, primed with a 2:1 mix of oligo-dT and random hexamers. A synthetic immune receptor repertoire was used to gauge amplification bias, and whatever bias remained was removed computationally. In the original analysis: Raw reads were preprocessed for error removal, and CDR3 was defined according to IMGT conventions as running from the conserved cysteine to phenylalanine. To get clonality, Shannon entropy was normalized by log2 of the number of productive unique TCRs and the result was subtracted from 1. CD4 or CD8 identity of scalp clones was inferred by cross-referencing scalp TCRbeta sequences with sorted blood CD4 and CD8 repertoires. What TCRdb holds here is the immuneACCESS table cut down to in-frame rearrangements. Part of the clones is not present; checked against another copy, under half of the missing clones reflect an unresolved V gene, and the others are unexplained. V, J and clone size were drawn from that table, and D and trimming were deduced from the DNA. For this sample the table gives some 170,000 clones, of which roughly 66% were detected only once. In total, the top ten clones hold roughly an eighth of the sample.

CDR1 is given as MNHNS and CDR2 as SASEGT, both from the germline V gene. Trimming accounts for 5 bases at V and 5 bases at J, while the number of junction bases matched to no gene is 5. The cysteine opens and the phenylalanine closes a CDR3 of 14 amino acids. CDR3 DNA only is kept here, 42 bases in frame from base 1. Here the sequenced sample was CD8+ T cells sorted from blood, taken at week 0. The chain couples TRBV6-1 to TRBJ2-7; 11 middle bases align to TRBD1. This clonotype originated in a human donor with alopecia areata. This receptor carries the CDR3 CASSRDRGVDEQYF. DNA sequence: TGTGCCAGCAGTCGGGACAGGGGGGTCGACGAGCAGTACTTC.